These 5 T cell receptor beta chains originate from one sample sequenced in a study of blood T cell repertoires in COVID-19. Generated by immunoSEQ multiplex PCR, the TCRdb table keeps only in-frame clones and is missing some. There are some 200,000 clones in the sample; 84% occur only once, and roughly 1.4% lies in the top ten. The material sequenced was peripheral blood. These receptors were taken from a woman aged 40 to 50 who had recovered from COVID-19.

The chain carries TRBV9 and TRBJ2-7; tentative D call: TRBD1 (5 bases). This CDR3 has 16 residues. The germline CDR1 and CDR2 sequences are SGDLS and YYNGEE. V was clipped by 0 bases and J by 0 bases, with 13 bases between them. CDR3 nucleotides: TGTGCCAGCAGCGTAGGAATGACAGACAGCTCCTACGAGCAGTACTTC. This encodes CASSVGMTDSSYEQYF.

This clone was recorded only once. This chain links TRBV30 with TRBJ1-6; 8 nucleotides agree with TRBD1. Germline V lookup: CDR1 GTSNPN, CDR2 SVGIG (reference sequence). The J segment lost 6 bases and the V segment lost 4 bases, leaving 2 bases of the junction unmatched. The CDR3 has 13 amino acids. The CDR3 region is CAWNGQGNSPLHF. The CDR3 bases are TGTGCCTGGAACGGACAGGGTAATTCACCCCTCCACTTT.

This rearrangement joins TRBV11-2 to TRBJ1-2, with TRBD1 matching over 7 bases. Trimming took 4 bases from V and 6 from J; bases not matched to a gene: 11. CDR3 size: 15 residues. The V gene's germline CDR1 is SGHAT and CDR2 FQNNGV. This CDR3 reads CASSSPKTGIHGYTF. In DNA, the CDR3 is TGTGCCAGCAGCTCACCTAAGACAGGGATCCATGGCTACACCTTC.

Only one count was recorded for this clone. This chain uses TRBV7-2 with TRBJ1-2; 9 bases are a match to TRBD1. Per germline, CDR1 SGHTA and CDR2 FQGNSA. Losses at the gene ends were 4 bases for V and 3 bases for J; bases not matched to a gene: 12. CDR3 size: 17 residues. CDR3 amino acids: CASSYTRLTGGDYGYTF. As DNA, the CDR3 is TGTGCCAGCAGCTACACTAGATTGACAGGGGGGGACTATGGCTACACCTTC.

The V call is TRBV6-6, the J call TRBJ2-2; 8 positions match TRBD1. V lost 8 bases and J lost 1; bases outside the gene matches: 6. This CDR3 comprises 15 residues. CDR1 and CDR2 from the germline V gene are MNHNY and SVGAGI (reference sequence). This CDR3 is CASLQGQGNTGELFF. The CDR3, as DNA: TGTGCCAGCCTACAAGGACAGGGGAACACCGGGGAGCTGTTTTTT.